Listed here is a single TCR beta chain. Antigen unknown. The sample originates from a study of PD-1 blockade in classical Hodgkin lymphoma. Study-level results: Partial responders and progressors had significantly lower baseline TCR diversity. As was reported, newly diagnosed patients showed lower baseline TCR diversity than healthy donors did. After ASCT, patients who started nivolumab under 1 year later were excluded. There remain no defined causes for the repertoire differences, which possibly reflect disease activity or prior therapy.

Here immunoSEQ multiplex PCR was the method, and the copy in TCRdb shows in-frame clones only, minus some. Among about 23,000 clones listed, over 80% were seen once. There was relapse after autologous stem cell transplantation in every patient, and there was variation in brentuximab vedotin exposure. CD4+ T cells were purified from thawed PBMCs by magnetic negative selection. Sequenced material: CD4+ T cells from blood, taken at baseline. The sequence was collected from a human donor with classical Hodgkin lymphoma.

CDR3 sequence reads: CASRLGQDYGYTF. The CDR3 DNA follows: TGTGCCAGCAGACTCGGACAGGACTATGGCTACACCTTC. The chain combines TRBV6-1 with TRBJ1-2; 7 bases are a match to TRBD1. Germline V CDR1 and CDR2: MNHNS, SASEGT. With 6 bases clipped from V and 3 bases from J, the junction kept 4 bases outside the gene matches. The CDR3 is 13 amino acids.